This T cell receptor (beta chain) derives from a study of control samples from healthy donors and cancer patients. Profiled with immunoSEQ multiplex PCR; TCRdb holds only in-frame clones, not every one. The sample gives more than 100,000 clones, around nine tenths of which show up once; approximately 19% is in the top ten. This receptor was identified in a man aged 55 to 70 with lung cancer. The sample consisted of PBMCs.

For the CDR3, the DNA is TGTGCCAGCTCCCCGCGGACAGAGCAGTTCTTC. Protein sequence: CASSPRTEQFF. V usage is TRBV18 and J usage is TRBJ2-1; a possible D gene is TRBD1 (5 bases). V was clipped by 6 bases and J by 10 bases, with 10 bases between them. This CDR3 is 11 amino acids long. Germline V gene lookup returns CDR1 KGHSH and CDR2 LQKENI.